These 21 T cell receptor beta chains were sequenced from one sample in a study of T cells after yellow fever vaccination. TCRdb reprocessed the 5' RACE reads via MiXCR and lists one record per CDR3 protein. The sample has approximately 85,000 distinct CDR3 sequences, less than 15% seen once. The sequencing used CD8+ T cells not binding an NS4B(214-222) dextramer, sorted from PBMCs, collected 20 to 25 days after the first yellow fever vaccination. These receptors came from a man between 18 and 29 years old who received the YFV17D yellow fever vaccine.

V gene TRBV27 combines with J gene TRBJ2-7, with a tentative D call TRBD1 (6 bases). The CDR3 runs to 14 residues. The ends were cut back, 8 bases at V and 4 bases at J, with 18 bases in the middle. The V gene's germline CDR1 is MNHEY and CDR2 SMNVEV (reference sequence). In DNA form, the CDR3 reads TGTGCCAGCGGATCGGCCGGAACAGGGTACGAGCAGTACTTC. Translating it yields CASGSAGTGYEQYF.

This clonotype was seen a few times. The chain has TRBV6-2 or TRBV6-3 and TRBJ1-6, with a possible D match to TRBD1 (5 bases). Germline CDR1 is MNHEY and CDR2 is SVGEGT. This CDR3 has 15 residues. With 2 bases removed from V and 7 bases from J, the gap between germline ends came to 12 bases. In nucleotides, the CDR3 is TGTGCCAGCAGTTACCGGGACGCTCCGAATTCACCCCTCCACTTT. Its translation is CASSYRDAPNSPLHF.

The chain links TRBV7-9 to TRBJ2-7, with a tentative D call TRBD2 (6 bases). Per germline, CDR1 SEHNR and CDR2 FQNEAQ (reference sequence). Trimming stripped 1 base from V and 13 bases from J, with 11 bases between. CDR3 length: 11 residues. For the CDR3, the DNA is TGTGCCAGCAGCTTAGGGTGGGACTTCTACTTC. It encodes CASSLGWDFYF. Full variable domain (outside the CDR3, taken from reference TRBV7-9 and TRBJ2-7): DTGVSQNPRHKITKRGQNVTFRCDPISEHNRLYWYRQTLGQGPEFLTYFQNEAQLEKSRLLSDRFSAERPKGSFSTLEIQRTEQGDSAMYLCASSLGWDFYFGPGTRLTVT.

CDR3 sequence: CASSKADGGYAVQYV. The DNA for the CDR3 is TGTGCCAGCAGCAAAGCGGACGGCGGGTACGCTGTGCAGTACGTC. The J gene is TRBJ2-7, the V gene TRBV21-1; the tabulated D call, TRBD2, remains unverified against the DNA. TRBV21-1 is noted as a pseudogene. This CDR3 has 15 amino acids.

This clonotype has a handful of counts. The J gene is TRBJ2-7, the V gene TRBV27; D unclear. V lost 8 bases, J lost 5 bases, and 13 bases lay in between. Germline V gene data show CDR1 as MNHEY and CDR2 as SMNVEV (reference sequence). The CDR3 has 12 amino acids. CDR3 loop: CASERTADEQYF. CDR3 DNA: TGTGCCAGCGAAAGGACCGCCGACGAGCAGTACTTC.

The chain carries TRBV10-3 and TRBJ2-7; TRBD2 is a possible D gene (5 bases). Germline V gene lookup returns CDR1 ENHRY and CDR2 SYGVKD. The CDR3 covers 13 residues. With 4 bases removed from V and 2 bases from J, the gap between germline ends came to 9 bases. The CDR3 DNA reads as TGTGCCATCAGTGGGGAGCAGACCTACGAGCAGTACGTC. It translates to CAISGEQTYEQYV.

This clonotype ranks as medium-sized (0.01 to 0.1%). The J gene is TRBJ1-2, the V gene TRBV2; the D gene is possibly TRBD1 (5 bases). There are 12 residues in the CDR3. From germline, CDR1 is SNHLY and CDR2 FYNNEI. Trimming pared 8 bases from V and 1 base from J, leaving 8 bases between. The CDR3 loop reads CASEGNNYGYTF. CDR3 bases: TGTGCCAGCGAGGGGAATAACTATGGCTACACCTTC. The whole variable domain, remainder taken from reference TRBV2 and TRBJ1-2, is EPEVTQTPSHQVTQMGQEVILRCVPISNHLYFYWYRQILGQKVEFLVSFYNNEISEKSEIFDDQFSVERPDGSNFTLKIRSTKLEDSAMYFCASEGNNYGYTFGSGTRLTVV.

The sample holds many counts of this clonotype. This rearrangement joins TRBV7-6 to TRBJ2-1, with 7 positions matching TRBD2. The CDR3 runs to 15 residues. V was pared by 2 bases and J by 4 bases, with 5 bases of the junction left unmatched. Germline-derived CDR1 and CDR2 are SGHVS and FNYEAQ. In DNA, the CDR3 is TGTGCCAGCAGCTTAAAGCCTAGCGGATACAATGAGCAGTTCTTC. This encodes CASSLKPSGYNEQFF.

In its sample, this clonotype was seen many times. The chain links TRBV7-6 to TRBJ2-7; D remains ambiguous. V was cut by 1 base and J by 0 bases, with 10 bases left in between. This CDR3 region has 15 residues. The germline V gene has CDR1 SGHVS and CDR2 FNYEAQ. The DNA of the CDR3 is TGTGCCAGCAGCTTAGGGTCTGTAGCCTCCTACGAGCAGTACTTC. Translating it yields CASSLGSVASYEQYF.

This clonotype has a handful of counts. CDR3 coding DNA: TGTGCCAGCAGGCTAGGAGGGGCTGGGGCCAACGTCCTGACTTTC. Encoded protein: CASRLGGAGANVLTF. V is TRBV7-9 and J is TRBJ2-6, with D possibly matching TRBD2 (6 bases). From germline, CDR1 is SEHNR and CDR2 FQNEAQ (reference sequence). V was shortened by 6 bases and J by 2 bases, with 11 bases between the two germline ends. This CDR3 contains 15 residues.

The CDR3 loop is CASSLGANSYNEQFF. CDR3 sequence (DNA): TGTGCCAGCAGCTTGGGGGCGAACTCCTACAATGAGCAGTTCTTC. The chain has TRBV7-3 and TRBJ2-1; D may be TRBD1 (6 bases). Germline V gene lookup returns CDR1 SGHTA and CDR2 FQGTGA. The CDR3 contains 15 residues. Between the trimmed V and J ends, which lost 3 bases and 0 bases, there was a span of 9 bases.

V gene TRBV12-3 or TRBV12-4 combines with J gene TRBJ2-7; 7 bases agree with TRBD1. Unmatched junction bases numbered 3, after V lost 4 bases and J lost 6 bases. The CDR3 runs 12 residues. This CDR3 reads CASSYGTVEQYF. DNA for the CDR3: TGTGCCAGCAGTTATGGGACAGTCGAGCAGTACTTC.

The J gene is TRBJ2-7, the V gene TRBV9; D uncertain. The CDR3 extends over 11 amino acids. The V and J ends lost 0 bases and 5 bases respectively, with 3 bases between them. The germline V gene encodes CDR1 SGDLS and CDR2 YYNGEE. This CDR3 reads CASSVGNEQYF. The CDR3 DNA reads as TGTGCCAGCAGCGTAGGAAACGAGCAGTACTTC.

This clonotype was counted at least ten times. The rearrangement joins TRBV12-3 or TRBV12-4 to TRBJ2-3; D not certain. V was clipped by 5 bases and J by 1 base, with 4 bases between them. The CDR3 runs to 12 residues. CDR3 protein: CASSPRTDTQYF. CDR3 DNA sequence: TGTGCCAGCAGTCCCCGCACAGATACGCAGTATTTT.

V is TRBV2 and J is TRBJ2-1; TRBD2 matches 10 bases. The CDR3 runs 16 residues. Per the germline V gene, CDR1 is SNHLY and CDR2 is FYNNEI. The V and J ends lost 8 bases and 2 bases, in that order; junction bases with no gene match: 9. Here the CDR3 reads CASERGAGGTYNEQFF. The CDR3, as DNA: TGTGCCAGCGAAAGGGGAGCGGGGGGGACCTACAATGAGCAGTTCTTC.

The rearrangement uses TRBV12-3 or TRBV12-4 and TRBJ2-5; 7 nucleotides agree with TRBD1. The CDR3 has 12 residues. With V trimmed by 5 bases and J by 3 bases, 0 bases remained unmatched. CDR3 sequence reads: CASSQGEETQYF. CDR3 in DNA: TGTGCCAGCAGTCAGGGGGAAGAGACCCAGTACTTC.

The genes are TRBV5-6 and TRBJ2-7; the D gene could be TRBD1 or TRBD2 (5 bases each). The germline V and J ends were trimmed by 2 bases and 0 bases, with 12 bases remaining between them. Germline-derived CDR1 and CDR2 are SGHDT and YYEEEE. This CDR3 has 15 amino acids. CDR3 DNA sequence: TGTGCCAGCAGCTTTGGGACGGGGAGCTCCTACGAGCAGTACTTC. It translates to CASSFGTGSSYEQYF. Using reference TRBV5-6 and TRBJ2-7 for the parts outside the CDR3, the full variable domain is DAGVTQSPTHLIKTRGQQVTLRCSPKSGHDTVSWYQQALGQGPQFIFQYYEEEERQRGNFPDRFSGHQFPNYSSELNVNALLLGDSALYLCASSFGTGSSYEQYFGPGTRLTVT.

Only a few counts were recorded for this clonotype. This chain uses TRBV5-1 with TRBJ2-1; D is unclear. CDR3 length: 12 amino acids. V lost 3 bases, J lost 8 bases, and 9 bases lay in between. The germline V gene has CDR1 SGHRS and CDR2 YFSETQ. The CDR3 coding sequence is TGCGCCAGCAGCTGGGTGGGTGATGAGCAGTTCTTC. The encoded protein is CASSWVGDEQFF.

The CDR3 coding sequence is TGTGCCAGCAGCACGGGGTGGTCTGACAGGGGAGTAGGGGCCAATTCACCCCTCCACTTT. Protein product: CASSTGWSDRGVGANSPLHF. V usage is TRBV21-1 and J usage is TRBJ1-6; the table's D call, TRBD1, was not checked against the DNA. TRBV21-1 is tagged as a pseudogene. The CDR3 contains 20 residues.

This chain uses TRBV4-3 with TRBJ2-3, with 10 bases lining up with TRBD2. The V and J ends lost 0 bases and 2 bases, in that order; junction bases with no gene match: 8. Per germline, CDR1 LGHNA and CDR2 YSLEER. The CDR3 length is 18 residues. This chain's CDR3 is CASSQDWISGGPTDTQYF. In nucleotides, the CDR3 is TGCGCCAGCAGCCAAGACTGGATTAGCGGGGGGCCCACAGATACGCAGTATTTT.

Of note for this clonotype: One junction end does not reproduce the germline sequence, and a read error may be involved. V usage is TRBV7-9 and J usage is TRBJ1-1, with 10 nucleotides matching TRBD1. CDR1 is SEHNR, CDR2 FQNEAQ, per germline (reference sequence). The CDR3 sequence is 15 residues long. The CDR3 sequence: CASSSLTGGWTEAFF. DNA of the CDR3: TGTGCCAGTAGCTCGTTGACAGGGGGCTGGACTGAAGCTTTCTTT.